The 13 T cell receptor beta chains reported below all come from one sample, sequenced in a study of Ad26.COV2.S vaccination and SARS-CoV-2 variants. Treatment given: around 19 received Ad26.COV2.S at low or high dose, single or two shots; roughly five received placebo; per-sample allocation not given. Sampling occurred on day 63 after the first vaccine or placebo injection. Libraries were prepared by immunoSEQ multiplex PCR; TCRdb keeps only in-frame clonotypes and omits some of them. The sample lists 300,000 to 350,000 clones, around four fifths occurring once. Sequenced here: peripheral blood, sampled in a trial of Ad26.COV2.S vaccine versus placebo. These receptors all stem from a person between 18 and 65 years old who received the Ad26.COV2.S COVID-19 vaccine or a placebo.

The gene calls are TRBV28 and TRBJ1-4, with D maybe TRBD1 (5 bases). CDR1 is MDHEN, CDR2 SYDVKM, per germline. Trimming cost V 11 bases and J 7 bases, with 17 bases left between them. The CDR3 is 13 residues long. The CDR3 sequence is CAGREQGREKLFF. Written as DNA, the CDR3 is TGTGCCGGAAGGGAGCAGGGTCGTGAAAAACTGTTTTTT. Filled out from reference TRBV28 and TRBJ1-4, the complete variable domain reads DVKVTQSSRYLVKRTGEKVFLECVQDMDHENMFWYRQDPGLGLRLIYFSYDVKMKEKGDIPEGYSVSREKKERFSLILESASTNQTSMYLCAGREQGREKLFFGSGTQLSVL.

This chain joins TRBV29-1 and TRBJ2-1; TRBD2 is a possible D gene (6 bases). Germline V gene data show CDR1 as SQVTM and CDR2 as ANQGSEA. There are 12 residues in the CDR3. V lost 8 bases, J lost 9 bases, and 17 bases lay in between. As DNA, the CDR3 is TGCAGCTCCAGTGGGGGGAAAGGTGAGCAGTTCTTC. It translates to CSSSGGKGEQFF.

The V call is TRBV27, the J call TRBJ2-2; the D call may be TRBD1 or TRBD2 (6 bases each). Germline assignment: CDR1 MNHEY and CDR2 SMNVEV (reference sequence). This CDR3 spans 19 amino acids. The V end lost 2 bases, the J end lost 3 bases, and 22 bases lay between the germline ends. The CDR3 nucleotides read TGTGCCAGCAGTTTAAAGGCGGGAAGGGGGTGGGGGGACACCGGGGAGCTGTTTTTT. Protein: CASSLKAGRGWGDTGELFF.

V is TRBV28 and J is TRBJ1-2; 8 nucleotides align to TRBD1. The germline gives CDR1 MDHEN, CDR2 SYDVKM. The CDR3 runs 16 residues. Trimming cost V 3 bases and J 3 bases; bases outside gene matches: 9. The DNA of the CDR3 is TGTGCCAGCAGTTTTCCCACAGGGGGTCGCGACTATGGCTACACCTTC. Translation gives CASSFPTGGRDYGYTF.

This chain uses TRBV3-1 (or the pseudogene TRBV3-2) with TRBJ2-7; the D is unclear. This CDR3 has 16 residues. Between the trimmed V and J ends, which lost 3 bases and 2 bases, there was a span of 17 bases. Germline CDR1 is LGHDT and CDR2 is YNNKEL (reference sequence). The CDR3 nucleotides are TGTGCCAGCAGCCACAGAACGCAAGGGCTCCCCTACGAGCAGTACTTC. This encodes CASSHRTQGLPYEQYF.

The J gene is TRBJ1-5, the V gene TRBV18; the match to TRBD1 covers 7 bases. V dropped 4 bases and J dropped 6; count of bases not matched to a gene: 9. Germline CDR1 is KGHSH and CDR2 is LQKENI. The CDR3 is 15 amino acids. The CDR3 DNA is TGTGCCAGCTCACTCCAACAGGGGTCGGGTCAGCCCCAGCATTTT. It codes for CASSLQQGSGQPQHF.

The chain joins TRBV5-5 to TRBJ2-7, with D perhaps matching TRBD2 (6 bases). With 5 bases removed from V and 4 bases from J, the gap between germline ends came to 19 bases. The CDR3 is made up of 15 amino acids. The germline V gene has CDR1 SGHKS and CDR2 YYEKEE (reference sequence). The CDR3 reads CASSYRFQEGYEQYF. In nucleotides, the CDR3 is TGTGCCAGCAGTTATCGGTTCCAGGAGGGGTACGAGCAGTACTTC. The full variable domain, its missing parts supplied by reference TRBV5-5 and TRBJ2-7, is DAGVTQSPTHLIKTRGQQVTLRCSPISGHKSVSWYQQVLGQGPQFIFQYYEKEERGRGNFPDRFSARQFPNYSSELNVNALLLGDSALYLCASSYRFQEGYEQYFGPGTRLTVT.

The chain carries TRBV28 and TRBJ2-1, with D perhaps matching TRBD2 (6 bases). The CDR3 spans 15 residues. Per germline, CDR1 MDHEN and CDR2 SYDVKM. V lost 2 bases and J 4 bases, leaving 12 bases between the germline ends. The chain's CDR3 is CASSLRRGIYNEQFF. The DNA of the CDR3 is TGTGCCAGCAGTTTACGGCGGGGAATATACAATGAGCAGTTCTTC.

The gene calls are TRBV9 and TRBJ2-1; 11 bases map to TRBD2. V lost 0 bases, J lost 6 bases, and 8 bases stayed unmatched. There are 17 residues in the CDR3. CDR1 is SGDLS, CDR2 YYNGEE, per germline. CDR3 coding DNA: TGTGCCAGCAGCGTAGTAGGTAGCGGGGGGGTTGGCAATGAGCAGTTCTTC. As protein: CASSVVGSGGVGNEQFF.

V gene TRBV10-2 combines with J gene TRBJ2-5; no definite D call. This CDR3 contains 12 residues. V was shortened by 10 bases and J by 7 bases, with 16 bases between the two germline ends. Per germline, CDR1 WSHSY and CDR2 SAAADI. The CDR3 DNA sequence: TGCGCCACCCGGGTTAGGGTTGGGACCCAGTACTTC. Translating gives CATRVRVGTQYF.

V gene TRBV9 combines with J gene TRBJ2-2; D perhaps matches TRBD1 (6 bases). V shed 3 bases and J shed 3 bases, with 12 bases lying between them. This CDR3 contains 15 residues. The germline gives CDR1 SGDLS, CDR2 YYNGEE. In nucleotides, the CDR3 is TGTGCCAGCAGCGGGAGACAGGTCTACACCGGGGAGCTGTTTTTT. Protein: CASSGRQVYTGELFF. Filled out from reference TRBV9 and TRBJ2-2, the complete variable domain reads DSGVTQTPKHLITATGQRVTLRCSPRSGDLSVYWYQQSLDQGLQFLIQYYNGEERAKGNILERFSAQQFPDLHSELNLSSLELGDSALYFCASSGRQVYTGELFFGEGSRLTVL.

The gene calls are TRBV27 and TRBJ2-1; 11 positions match TRBD2. V was pared by 5 bases and J by 3 bases, with 3 bases of the junction left unmatched. Germline V gives CDR1 MNHEY, CDR2 SMNVEV (reference sequence). The CDR3 consists of 15 residues. The CDR3, as DNA: TGTGCCAGCAGTGTTCTAGCGGGGGGCTACAATGAGCAGTTCTTC. Translated, it gives CASSVLAGGYNEQFF.

This clone was observed once. The gene calls are TRBV5-4 and TRBJ2-5; TRBD1 aligns across 10 bases. Germline CDR1 SGHNT, CDR2 YYREEE (reference sequence). The J segment lost 4 bases and the V segment lost 5 bases, leaving 5 bases of the junction unmatched. CDR3 length equals 14 residues. CDR3 region: CASSWGDRGETQYF. For the CDR3, the DNA is TGTGCCAGCAGTTGGGGGGACAGGGGAGAGACCCAGTACTTC.